Shown below are 20 T cell receptor beta chains from a single sample sequenced in a study of tumor-infiltrating lymphocytes in oesophageal squamous cell carcinoma. TCRdb reprocessed the PCR reads via MiXCR and lists one record per CDR3 protein. This sample has under 25,000 distinct CDR3 sequences, with almost 40% found just once. The sample comprised blood. The source is a male donor with esophageal squamous cell carcinoma.

The chain has TRBV7-4 and TRBJ2-1; 12 bases agree with TRBD2. V lost 10 bases, J lost 6 bases, and 4 bases stayed unmatched. Germline CDR1 and CDR2: SGHVT and SQSDAQ. This CDR3 is 13 amino acids long. This chain's CDR3 is CAMGTSGFNEQFF. The CDR3 DNA is TGTGCCATGGGGACTAGCGGGTTCAATGAGCAGTTCTTC.

Details on this clonotype: Sequence at one end of the junction differs from germline and may be a read error. The J gene is TRBJ1-2, the V gene TRBV7-6, with D maybe TRBD1 (5 bases). The germline CDR1 and CDR2 sequences are SGHVS and FNYEAQ. The CDR3 runs 16 residues. This chain's CDR3 is CASSLGHLQRNYGYTF. The CDR3, as DNA: TGTGCTAGCAGCTTAGGACACCTCCAAAGGAACTATGGCTACACCTTC.

The chain couples TRBV11-3 to TRBJ2-5; D is possibly TRBD1 or TRBD2 (6 bases each). Germline assignment: CDR1 SGHNT and CDR2 YENEEA. There are 15 residues in the CDR3. Trimming removed 1 base at V and 2 bases at J, with 11 bases between. This CDR3 reads CASSLGGAVQETQYF. CDR3 in DNA: TGTGCCAGCAGCTTAGGGGGGGCGGTGCAAGAGACCCAGTACTTC. Using reference TRBV11-3 and TRBJ2-5 for the parts outside the CDR3, the full variable domain is EAGVVQSPRYKIIEKKQPVAFWCNPISGHNTLYWYLQNLGQGPELLIRYENEEAVDDSQLPKDRFSAERLKGVDSTLKIQPAELGDSAVYLCASSLGGAVQETQYFGPGTRLLVL.

To note about this clonotype: The conserved closing phenylalanine or tryptophan is absent in this CDR3, likely reflecting a read error. No DNA is shown, since the ends of the CDR3 on it are uncertain; the CDR3 is the one TCRdb lists. The V gene is TRBV6-5, the J gene TRBJ1-6. The CDR3 is 8 residues long, counting both termini. Germline CDR1 MNHEY, CDR2 SVGAGI. CDR3 region: CASSYGVT.

The V gene is TRBV12-3 or TRBV12-4, the J gene TRBJ1-4; D might be TRBD1 (5 bases). V was shortened by 1 base and J by 6 bases, with 9 bases between the two germline ends. This CDR3 contains 14 residues. DNA of the CDR3: TGTGCCAGCAGTTTAGGGGGGAGGGATGAAAAACTGTTTTTT. It is translated as CASSLGGRDEKLFF.

The chain recombines TRBV11-2 with TRBJ2-5; D is possibly TRBD2 (5 bases). This CDR3 has 15 residues. Germline CDR1 is SGHAT and CDR2 is FQNNGV. V gave up 5 bases and J gave up 8 bases, with 21 bases separating them. CDR3 bases: TGTGCCAGCAGCCTCCGGGGTCCTAGCACAGATACCCAGTACTTC. It translates to CASSLRGPSTDTQYF.

This clonotype is deemed medium-sized. This rearrangement joins TRBV12-3 or TRBV12-4 to TRBJ2-1; 8 bases are shared with TRBD1. This CDR3 region has 14 residues. V shed 6 bases, J shed 6 bases, and the junction held 7 bases outside the gene matches. CDR3 in DNA: TGTGCCAGCAGCTCGGGACAGGCTTTCAATGAGCAGTTCTTC. Protein sequence: CASSSGQAFNEQFF.

The table lists this clonotype with a few counts. This rearrangement joins TRBV4-1 to TRBJ1-3, with no clear D. Germline CDR1 is MGHRA and CDR2 is YSYEKL. The CDR3 covers 13 residues. Trimming removed 0 bases from V and 4 bases from J, with 4 bases in between. CDR3 nucleotides: TGCGCCAGCAGCCAAGAGGGGGGAAACACCATATATTTT. Residues: CASSQEGGNTIYF.

This chain links TRBV7-6 with TRBJ2-7, with unresolved D. Between the trimmed V and J ends, which lost 1 base and 0 bases, there was a span of 10 bases. Germline V gene sequence: CDR1 SGHVS, CDR2 FNYEAQ. The CDR3 is 15 amino acids. The CDR3 sequence: CASSLVSSNSYEQYF. CDR3 coding DNA: TGTGCCAGCAGCTTAGTCTCCAGTAACTCCTACGAGCAGTACTTC.

This clonotype is classed as medium-sized. This chain uses TRBV27 with TRBJ1-4, with D possibly TRBD1 on 5 matching bases. CDR3 size: 16 residues. The V end lost 2 bases, the J end lost 7 bases, and 17 bases lay between the germline ends. The germline gives CDR1 MNHEY, CDR2 SMNVEV (reference sequence). In DNA form, the CDR3 reads TGTGCCAGCAGTTTACGGGACCCGGGCGGGGGTGAAAAACTGTTTTTT. Amino acid sequence: CASSLRDPGGGEKLFF.

This clonotype was seen many times. J is TRBJ1-6 and V is TRBV5-1; perhaps TRBD1 as D (5 bases). Germline assignment: CDR1 SGHRS and CDR2 YFSETQ. The CDR3 spans 13 residues. Trimming stripped 0 bases from V and 14 bases from J, with 12 bases between. CDR3 DNA sequence: TGCGCCAGCAGCTTGGAGGTGGGGCAGGCCCTCCACTTT. It is translated as CASSLEVGQALHF.

Many counts were recorded for this clonotype. The chain recombines TRBV10-3 with TRBJ2-1; tentative D call: TRBD1 (6 bases). This CDR3 is 16 amino acids long. Germline V gene data show CDR1 as ENHRY and CDR2 as SYGVKD. V lost 8 bases, J lost 7 bases, and 24 bases lay in between. CDR3 in amino acids: CAISNRAPSNSNEQFF. CDR3 DNA sequence: TGTGCCATCTCCAACAGGGCACCATCTAATAGTAATGAGCAGTTCTTC.

This clonotype has only a few counts. This chain connects TRBV10-1 to TRBJ2-3; 8 nucleotides line up with TRBD2. V lost 5 bases and J lost 4; bases outside the gene matches: 5. Germline loops: CDR1 WNHNN, CDR2 SYGVQD (reference sequence). The CDR3 sequence is 14 residues long. CDR3 amino acids: CASSPGLDPDTQYF. The CDR3 DNA sequence: TGCGCCAGCAGTCCGGGACTAGACCCAGATACGCAGTATTTT.

A word on this clonotype: This likely comes from a read error, as the CDR3 has no conserved phenylalanine or tryptophan at its end. The DNA is left out, because the CDR3 cannot be placed on it with certainty; the CDR3 is given as TCRdb lists it. The chain combines TRBV5-6 with TRBJ2-5; TRBD1 is taken as the D call from the table, unchecked against the DNA. The germline CDR1 and CDR2 sequences are SGHDT and YYEEEE. The CDR3 contains 14 residues when both ends are counted. The CDR3 spells CASTTGSYGYTFGS.

As concerns this clonotype: One end of the junction varies from germline; a read error may be responsible. The gene calls are TRBV7-2 and TRBJ2-5, with D maybe TRBD1 (5 bases). CDR1 SGHTA and CDR2 FQGNSA come from the germline V gene. This CDR3 region has 15 residues. In DNA form, the CDR3 reads TGTGCCAGCAGCCTTGGACAACACAGCTATGGCTACACCTTCTTC. Translation: CASSLGQHSYGYTFF.

This clonotype was counted a few times. The chain uses TRBV18 and TRBJ1-1, with a possible D match to TRBD1 (5 bases). From germline, CDR1 is KGHSH and CDR2 LQKENI. CDR3 length equals 14 residues. Trimming shortened V by 6 bases and J by 1 base, and 12 bases separated the two germline ends. This CDR3 reads CASSRGGENTEAFF. CDR3 DNA sequence: TGTGCCAGCTCCCGGGGGGGGGAGAACACTGAAGCTTTCTTT.

This clonotype was picked up one time. V usage is TRBV6-1 and J usage is TRBJ2-5, with D perhaps matching TRBD1 (6 bases). The assigned J gene may be wrong: the sequence end matches TRBJ1-2 better. CDR3 length equals 13 residues. Germline CDR1 and CDR2: MNHNS and SASEGT. In DNA, the CDR3 is TGTGCCAGCAGAAGCAGGGGATATTATGGCTACACCTTC. It specifies CASRSRGYYGYTF.

This clonotype is judged medium-sized. A read error may produce the germline difference seen at one junction end. The J gene is TRBJ1-1, the V gene TRBV7-7, with a tentative D call TRBD1 (5 bases). The germline V gene has CDR1 SSHAT and CDR2 FNYEAQ (reference sequence). This CDR3 region has 13 residues. As DNA, the CDR3 is TGTGCTAGCAGCCCCGGAGGGGCAGGGGAAGCTTTCTTT. As protein: CASSPGGAGEAFF.

Ten or more counts support this clonotype. This may be a read error: a much more frequent sequence differs by one nucleotide. The chain has TRBV7-3 and TRBJ2-5; 16 bases are a match to TRBD2. The last part of the DNA fits TRBJ2-1 better; the J call may be wrong. This CDR3 comprises 17 residues. Germline V lookup: CDR1 SGHTA, CDR2 FQGTGA. The CDR3 is CASSQMGLAGGHYEQFF. The CDR3 nucleotides are TGTGCCAGCAGCCAGATGGGACTAGCGGGAGGGCACTACGAGCAGTTCTTC.

In the case of this clonotype: Lacking the conserved final phenylalanine or tryptophan, this CDR3 likely reflects a read error. The limits of the CDR3 on the DNA are not certain, so only TCRdb's listed CDR3 is given. This chain links TRBV27 with TRBJ2-1; the table's D call, TRBD1, was not checked against the DNA. The CDR3 adds up to 15 amino acids, both ends counted. CDR1 is MNHEY, CDR2 SMNVEV, per germline (reference sequence). CDR3 region: CASGYRGSYVYTFGS.